Listed here is a single T cell receptor (beta chain). The data were obtained in a study of T cell responses to AZD1222 COVID-19 vaccine. Clones were read by immunoSEQ multiplex PCR, and TCRdb kept only the in-frame ones, dropping some. The table has 150,000 to 190,000 clones, 90% seen once; the top ten hold approximately 1.6%. V gave up 0 bases and J gave up 2 bases, with 8 bases separating them. There are 14 residues in the CDR3. The germline V gene encodes CDR1 SGHRS and CDR2 YFSETQ. V is TRBV5-1 and J is TRBJ1-2; a weak D match, TRBD1 (6 bases). Specimen: peripheral blood, collected 28 days after the second AZD1222 dose. This receptor was identified in an adult who received the AZD1222 COVID-19 vaccine. CDR3 amino acids: CASSLGQDNYGYTF. CDR3 coding DNA: TGCGCCAGCAGCTTGGGACAGGACAACTATGGCTACACCTTC.